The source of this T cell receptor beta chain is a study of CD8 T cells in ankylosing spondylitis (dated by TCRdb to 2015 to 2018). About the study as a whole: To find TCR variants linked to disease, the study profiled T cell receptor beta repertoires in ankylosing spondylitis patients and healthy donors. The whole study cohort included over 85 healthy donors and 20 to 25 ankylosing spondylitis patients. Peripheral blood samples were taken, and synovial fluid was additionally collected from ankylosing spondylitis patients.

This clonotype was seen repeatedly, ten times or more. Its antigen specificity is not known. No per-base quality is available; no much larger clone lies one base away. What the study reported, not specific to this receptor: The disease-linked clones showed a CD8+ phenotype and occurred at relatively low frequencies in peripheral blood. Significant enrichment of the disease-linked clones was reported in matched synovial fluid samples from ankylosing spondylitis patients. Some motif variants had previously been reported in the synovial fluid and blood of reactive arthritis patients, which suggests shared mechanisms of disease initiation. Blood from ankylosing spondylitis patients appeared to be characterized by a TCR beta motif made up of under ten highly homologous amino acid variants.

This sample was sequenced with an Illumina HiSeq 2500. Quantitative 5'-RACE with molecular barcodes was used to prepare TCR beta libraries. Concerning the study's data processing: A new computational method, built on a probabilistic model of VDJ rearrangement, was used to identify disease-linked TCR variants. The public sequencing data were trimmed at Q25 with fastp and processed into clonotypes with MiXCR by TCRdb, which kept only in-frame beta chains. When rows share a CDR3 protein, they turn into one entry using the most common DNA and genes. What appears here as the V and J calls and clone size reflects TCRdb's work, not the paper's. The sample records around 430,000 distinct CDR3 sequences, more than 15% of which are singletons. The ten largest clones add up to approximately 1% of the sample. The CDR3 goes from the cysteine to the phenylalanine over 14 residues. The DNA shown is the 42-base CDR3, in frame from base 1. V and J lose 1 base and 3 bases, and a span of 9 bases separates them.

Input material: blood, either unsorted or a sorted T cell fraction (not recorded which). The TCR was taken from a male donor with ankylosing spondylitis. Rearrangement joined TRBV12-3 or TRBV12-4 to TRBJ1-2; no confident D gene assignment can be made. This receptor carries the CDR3 CASSLGGMDYGYTF. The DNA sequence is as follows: TGTGCCAGCAGTTTAGGAGGGATGGACTATGGCTACACCTTC.